What follows are 10 T cell receptor beta chains derived from one specimen sequenced in a study of diagnostic markers for celiac disease. TCRdb reprocessed the reads and reports one entry per CDR3 protein, with no DNA. The table counts roughly 1,500 distinct CDR3 sequences; roughly 13% lies in the top ten. What was sequenced was either unsorted cells or a sorted T cell fraction (not recorded which). The source is a human donor. This table probably holds off-target reads from a library built for another chain.

The gene calls are TRBV19 and TRBJ1-5; lacking DNA, the TRBD1 call made by TCRdb goes unchecked. The V gene's germline CDR1 is LNHDA and CDR2 SQIVND (reference sequence). CDR3 length: 15 residues. The CDR3 sequence: CASGTLQGTGQPQHF. Looking up the rest from reference TRBV19 and TRBJ1-5 gives the full variable domain: DGGITQSPKYLFRKEGQNVTLSCEQNLNHDAMYWYRQDPGQGLRLIYYSQIVNDFQKGDIAEGYSVSREKKESFPLTVTSAQKNPTAFYLCASGTLQGTGQPQHFGDGTRLSIL.

V and J are TRBV5-1 and TRBJ2-5; TCRdb returns TRBD2, unconfirmable since there is no DNA. The CDR3 totals 16 residues. Per germline, CDR1 SGHRS and CDR2 YFSETQ. CDR3: CASSLTAGGPGETQYF.

The rearrangement uses TRBV23-1 and TRBJ2-7. TRBV23-1 is sorted into the ORF group, with uncertain function. The CDR3 loop spans 15 amino acids. CDR3 loop: CASSHGQTISYEQYF.

The gene calls are TRBV5-1 and TRBJ1-6; the D call from TCRdb, TRBD1, cannot be confirmed without DNA. This CDR3 has 13 residues. Germline CDR1 reads SGHRS; CDR2 reads YFSETQ. The CDR3 sequence: CASSFDSNSPLHF.

The V and J genes are TRBV27 and TRBJ2-1; TCRdb's D call, TRBD2, is unchecked because there is no DNA. Germline V lookup: CDR1 MNHEY, CDR2 SMNVEV (reference sequence). The CDR3 extends over 16 amino acids. The CDR3 loop reads CASSPNTAGYYNEQFF.

According to its frequency, this clonotype is large. The rearrangement links TRBV7-8 to TRBJ2-3; TCRdb's D call, TRBD1, is unchecked because there is no DNA. The CDR3 has 13 residues. Germline lookup yields CDR1 SGHVS and CDR2 FQNEAQ. The CDR3 protein is CATTDRNTDTQYF.

The V and J genes are TRBV5-1 and TRBJ2-3; TCRdb's D call, TRBD1, is unchecked because there is no DNA. The CDR3 extends over 13 amino acids. Germline values: CDR1 SGHRS, CDR2 YFSETQ. The chain's CDR3 is CASSLQGQDTQYF.

The rearrangement links TRBV7-3 to TRBJ2-5; TCRdb outputs TRBD1, but without DNA this stays unchecked. Germline CDR1 reads SGHTA; CDR2 reads FQGTGA. The CDR3 is made up of 13 amino acids. CDR3 region: CASSQGAQETQYF.

The chain recombines TRBV4-2 with TRBJ1-5; there is no DNA to check the TCRdb D call of TRBD1. Per germline, CDR1 LGHNA and CDR2 YNFKEQ. The CDR3 is 16 amino acids. The CDR3: CASSPFWDVAHQPQHF.

The chain links TRBV20-1 to TRBJ2-1; TCRdb selects TRBD1, and the lack of DNA leaves this call unchecked. This CDR3 spans 14 amino acids. Germline CDR1 and CDR2: DFQATT and SNEGSKA (reference sequence). The CDR3 loop reads CSAKSKTGSYEQFF.